This TCR beta chain is drawn from a study of T-cell memory formation after mild COVID-19. Findings of the study overall: Pre-infection memory showed some responding clones, and this suggested that cross-reactive memory joined. Later expanders leaned CD4+, whereas day 15 to 85 contracting clones were balanced CD4/CD8.

This CDR3 is 15 amino acids long. The germline CDR1 and CDR2 sequences are SGDLS and YYNGEE. Germline trimming cut 3 bases from V and 6 bases from J; bases unmatched to any gene: 11. This clonotype has at least ten counts. What it binds is not known. One entry per CDR3 protein, called by TCRdb with MiXCR from the 5' RACE reads. The sample lists 25,000 to 35,000 distinct CDR3 sequences, 7.4% occurring once. This clonotype was sampled from an adult woman who had mild COVID-19 (a few samples of this study predate the infection). Cell type and time point are not known. The chain uses TRBV9 and TRBJ1-1; the match to TRBD1 covers 7 bases. The specimen was PBMCs or a T cell subset sorted from them (not recorded which). The CDR3 protein is CASSAFRGKGPEAFF. The CDR3 DNA sequence: TGTGCCAGCAGCGCCTTCAGGGGGAAAGGGCCTGAAGCTTTCTTT. Drawing the rest from reference TRBV9 and TRBJ1-1, the complete variable domain is DSGVTQTPKHLITATGQRVTLRCSPRSGDLSVYWYQQSLDQGLQFLIQYYNGEERAKGNILERFSAQQFPDLHSELNLSSLELGDSALYFCASSAFRGKGPEAFFGQGTRLTVV.